This T cell receptor (beta chain) was observed in a study of control samples from healthy donors and cancer patients. The assay was immunoSEQ multiplex PCR, and TCRdb's table has in-frame clones only and misses some. The table lists about 110,000 clones, 90% of them singletons, with about 4.2% in the top ten. CDR1 and CDR2 (germline): SEHNR, FQNEAQ (reference sequence). This CDR3 region has 14 residues. Unmatched junction bases numbered 4, after V lost 6 bases and J lost 4 bases. This TCR derives from a human donor in good health. The donor label of this sample is uncertain. Sequences were obtained from blood. This chain links TRBV7-9 with TRBJ1-5; 9 nucleotides align to TRBD1. The CDR3 sequence is CASSRQGDNQPQHF. The CDR3 DNA reads TGTGCCAGCAGTCGACAGGGGGATAATCAGCCCCAGCATTTT.